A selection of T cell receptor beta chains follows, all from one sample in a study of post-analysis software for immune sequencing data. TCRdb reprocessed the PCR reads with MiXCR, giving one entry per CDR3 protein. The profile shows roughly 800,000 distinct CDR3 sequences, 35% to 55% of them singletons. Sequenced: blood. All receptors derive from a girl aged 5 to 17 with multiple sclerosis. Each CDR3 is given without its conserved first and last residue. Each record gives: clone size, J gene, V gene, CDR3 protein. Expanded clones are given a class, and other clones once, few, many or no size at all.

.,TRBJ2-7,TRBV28,ASSLPGKAPYEQY
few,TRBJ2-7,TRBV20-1,SAGRSYEQY
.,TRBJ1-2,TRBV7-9,ASSLVSHGYT
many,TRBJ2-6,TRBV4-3,ASSQHGALSGANVLT
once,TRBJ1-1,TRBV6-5,ASSYGLPGFTEAF
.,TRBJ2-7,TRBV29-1,SVEARDSYEQY
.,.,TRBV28,ASSNPGRVRGYEQY
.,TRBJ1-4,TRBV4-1,ASSQDPGRKGEKLF
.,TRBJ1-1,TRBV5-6,ASSRQGADTEAF
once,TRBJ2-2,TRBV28,ASSLWGRTDLSGELF
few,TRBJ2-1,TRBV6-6,ASTAGGPYNEQF
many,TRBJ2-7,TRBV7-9,ASSLGGQSPHEQY
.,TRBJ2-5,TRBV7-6,ASSPESQETQY
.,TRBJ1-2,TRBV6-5,ASSRGDRGGYGYT
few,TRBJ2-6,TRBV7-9,ASSPGDLGQGVSGANVLT
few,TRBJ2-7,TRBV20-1,SASWNQGSYEQY
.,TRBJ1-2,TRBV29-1,SVRQGARGYT
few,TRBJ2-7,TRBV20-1,SAPTGTSGYEQY